This T cell receptor (beta chain) emerged from a study of blood T cell repertoires in COVID-19 (dated by TCRdb to the early 2020s). In the study overall: Collaborator samples came from the United States, Italy and Spain and covered acute and convalescent phases of COVID-19. The prospective study material was composed of cDNA or gDNA derived from T cells, B-cell-depleted T cells, or PBMCs. Subjects who had been exposed to COVID-19, were actively infected with it, or had recovered from it provided the deeply sampled blood TCRbeta repertoires that made up the dataset. The repertoires were made available in a free public database intended to serve as a resource for research on the immune response to SARS-CoV-2. Samples were obtained from the ongoing ImmuneRACE study (first 160 participants) and from some 1,200 subjects provided by 6 global collaborators. Nearly every sample came with metadata listing a de-identified subject ID, COVID-19 status, age in years and sex. HLA class I and class II types, where available, came from metadata supplied by the sample provider rather than from assay-based typing.

CDR1 and CDR2 (MNHNS, SASEGT) derive from the germline V gene. CDR3 length: 15 amino acids, cysteine to phenylalanine. The only DNA kept is the CDR3, 45 bases in frame from the first base. V is clipped by 3 bases and J by 2 bases, and the sequence between their germline boundaries is 11 bases long. The sample holds a few counts of this clone. Its antigen specificity is not known. No clone much larger than this one lies a single base away; base qualities are absent. Collaborating institutions collected whole blood in K2EDTA tubes following their own protocols. For TCRbeta analysis, collaborators shipped samples in one of three forms: frozen whole blood, isolated PBMCs, or DNA extracted from either of those sample types. The immunoSEQ Assay, a bias-controlled multiplex PCR, was used to amplify TCRbeta CDR3 regions from genomic DNA. In the authors' own workflow: The number of nucleated cells in each sample was estimated from the amplification of reference gene primers within the assay. To quantify the absolute abundance of each unique TCRbeta CDR3 rearrangement, sequence reads were collapsed and filtered. Productive Simpson clonality was computed per sample as the square root of Simpson's diversity index over productive rearrangements. TCRdb limited this immuneACCESS table to in-frame rearrangements with V and J called. A share of clones is missing; checked studies link under half to unresolved V genes, and the rest is unexplained. D and trimming come from the DNA, and the V and J calls and clone size come from that table. In all, the sample holds 100,000 to 150,000 clones, and about 80% of those were seen once. Over 15% of the sample is held by the ten biggest clonotypes.

Study-level results and caveats: The amount of clinical and demographic metadata varied by source and participant and was provided uncurated.

Sequencing input: peripheral blood. This TCR was recovered from a woman between 50 and 59 years old with acute or convalescent COVID-19. The chain was built from TRBV6-1 and TRBJ1-5; TRBD1 is possibly the D segment (5 matching bases). The CDR3 protein: CASSDNTGGNQPQHF. The base sequence is TGTGCCAGCAGTGATAATACGGGGGGCAATCAGCCCCAGCATTTT.